This T cell receptor beta chain comes out of a study of post-analysis software for immune sequencing data. cDNA libraries for TCR beta contained unique molecular identifiers. MiXCR, run by TCRdb on the PCR reads, gives a single entry per CDR3 protein. Of about 540,000 distinct CDR3 sequences in the sample, around 31% were seen once. This clonotype appeared a few times. Its antigen remains unknown. Regarding the study as a whole: The study found TRBV5-6, TRBV5-1 and TRBV20-1 among roughly 5 TRBV segments more frequent in patients than controls.

The CDR3 sequence is 16 residues long. The V end was cut by 6 bases, the J end by 5 bases, with 20 bases between. Germline lookup yields CDR1 MNHNY and CDR2 SVGAGI (reference sequence). This rearrangement joins TRBV6-6 to TRBJ2-1, with D tentatively TRBD1 (6 bases). Sequenced sample: blood. The sequence was obtained from a girl under 18 with multiple sclerosis. CDR3 protein: CASSQPTGQTNNEQFF. The CDR3 coding sequence is TGTGCCAGCAGCCAACCCACAGGGCAAACCAACAATGAGCAGTTCTTC.